The present TCR beta chain was sequenced within a study of cytomegalovirus exposure and HLA in healthy donors. PCR was performed using 60 Vbeta and 13 Jbeta primers. Some clones are missing from TCRdb's copy, which holds only in-frame ones; the method was immunoSEQ multiplex PCR. This table holds tens of thousands of clones, roughly 80% found once. Whole-study results and caveats: Associated with cytomegalovirus, according to the listing, were 150 to 200 TCR beta chains.

A word on this clone: Its antigen is currently unknown.

The sequence derives from a girl aged 2 to 10 in good health and CMV-seropositive. The sequenced sample consisted of PBMCs.

The chain's CDR3 is CASSTGTGSSYNEQFF. DNA for the CDR3: TGCGCCAGCAGTACCGGGACTGGAAGCTCCTACAATGAGCAGTTCTTC. This chain joins TRBV10-1 and TRBJ2-1; tentative D call: TRBD2 (6 bases). Germline CDR1 reads WNHNN; CDR2 reads SYGVQD (reference sequence). The CDR3 loop spans 16 amino acids. V gave up 5 bases and J gave up 0 bases, with 14 bases separating them.